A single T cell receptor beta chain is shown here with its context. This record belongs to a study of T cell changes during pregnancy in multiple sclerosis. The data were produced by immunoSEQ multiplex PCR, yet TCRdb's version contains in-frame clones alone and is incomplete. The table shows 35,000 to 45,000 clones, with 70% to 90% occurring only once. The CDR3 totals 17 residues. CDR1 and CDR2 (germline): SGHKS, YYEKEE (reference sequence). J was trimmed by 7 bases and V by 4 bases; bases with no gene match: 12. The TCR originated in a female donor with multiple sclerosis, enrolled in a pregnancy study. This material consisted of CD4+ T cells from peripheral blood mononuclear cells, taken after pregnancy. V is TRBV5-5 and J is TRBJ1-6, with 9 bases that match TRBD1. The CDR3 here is CASSDETDRGWNSPLHF. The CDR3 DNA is TGTGCCAGCAGCGACGAGACGGACAGGGGTTGGAATTCACCCCTCCACTTT.